This TCR beta chain was sequenced in a study of T cell changes during pregnancy in multiple sclerosis. The protocol was immunoSEQ multiplex PCR, while the TCRdb copy is restricted to in-frame clones and leaves out a portion. This repertoire shows tens of thousands of clones, roughly 90% found once; its top ten account for roughly 1.5%. Germline V CDR1 and CDR2: SEHNR, FQNEAQ (reference sequence). Trimming removed 2 bases at V and 5 bases at J, with 21 bases between. The CDR3 runs 17 residues. The chain links TRBV7-9 to TRBJ1-1; a weak D match, TRBD1 (5 bases). The sequence derives from a female donor with multiple sclerosis, enrolled in a pregnancy study. The starting material was peripheral blood, obtained in the third trimester of pregnancy. The CDR3 nucleotides read TGTGCCAGCAGCTTATACCTAACGGGGGGGATCTCTACTGAAGCTTTCTTT. Its protein is CASSLYLTGGISTEAFF.